The entry below gives a single T cell receptor beta chain sequence along with its context. This clonotype was picked up a small number of times. Its antigen specificity is not known. Base-call qualities are not available, and no considerably larger clone is one nucleotide away. Preparation of the library involved PCR. The sequencer listed for this sample is Illumina HiSeq 2500. Molecular barcoding was employed in the preparation of TCR libraries, with unique molecular identifiers being used to normalize TCRbeta repertoire quantification. TCRdb passed the public sequencing reads through fastp at Q25 and MiXCR, retaining productive beta sequences. CDR3 protein duplicates are merged, each entry listing the most common genes and DNA. This sample comprises 640,000 or so distinct CDR3 sequences, around 17% of them detected only once. 1.1% of the sample is held by the ten biggest clonotypes. The data derive from a study of T-cell reconstitution after alpha-beta-depleted transplantation in children (dated by TCRdb to 2016 to 2017). Background on the whole study: Using TCR repertoire profiling, the study quantitatively followed how T-cell immune reconstitution unfolded in children after TCRalphabeta/CD19-depleted allogeneic hematopoietic cell transplantation.

For this chain, trimming is 5 bases at the V end and 3 bases at the J end, and the number of junction bases without a gene match is 10. Inclusive of the bounding cysteine and phenylalanine, the CDR3 is 17 residues long. Only the CDR3 part of the read is kept: 51 bases, read in frame from the first base. The chain uses TRBV12-3 or TRBV12-4 and TRBJ2-5, with TRBD2 identical over 12 junction bases. The TCR originated in a human donor who donated a stem cell graft to a child with acute myeloid leukemia. The sequences come from PBMCs from the stem cell graft donor, collected from the stem cell graft. The nucleotide sequence reads TGTGCCAGCAGTCCTGGACTAGCGGGGCCGGAGGAAGAGACCCAGTACTTC. Its product reads: CASSPGLAGPEEETQYF.